The T cell receptor beta chain under discussion was sequenced for a study of blood T cell repertoires in COVID-19. Background on the study: The cDNA or gDNA used as material had been derived from T cells, B-cell-depleted T cells, or PBMCs.

The CDR3 contains 11 residues. Germline CDR1 GTSNPN, CDR2 SVGIG (reference sequence). V lost 4 bases and J lost 0, with 3 bases in between. In the original workflow: Nucleated cell counts were estimated from reference gene primer amplification. Using immunoSEQ multiplex PCR, the repertoire was profiled, and TCRdb retains in-frame clones only, with some absent. V, J and clone size are those of that table, while D and trimming were read from the DNA. The sample shows some 51,000 clones, approximately 90% of them seen only once. The material sequenced was peripheral blood. The chain employs TRBV30 and TRBJ1-1; D call uncertain. This TCR came from a man between 50 and 59 years old with acute or convalescent COVID-19. CDR3 DNA: TGTGCCTGGATAATGAACACTGAAGCTTTCTTT. Its protein product is CAWIMNTEAFF. Looking up the rest from reference TRBV30 and TRBJ1-1 gives the full variable domain: SQTIHQWPATLVQPVGSPLSLECTVEGTSNPNLYWYRQAAGRGLQLLFYSVGIGQISSEVPQNLSASRPQDRQFILSSKKLLLSDSGFYLCAWIMNTEAFFGQGTRLTVV.